The rows below give T cell receptor beta chains drawn from one sample of a study of CD8 T cells in Susac syndrome. TCRdb re-called the immunoSEQ multiplex PCR reads through MiXCR, storing one row per CDR3 protein. The sample consists of roughly 400,000 distinct CDR3 sequences, around 85% of them appearing once. The sequenced sample was CD8+ T cells from PBMCs. All receptors come from a human donor with multiple sclerosis. Each CDR3 is given with its conserved first and last residue.

j_call	v_call	cdr3_aa
TRBJ2-1	TRBV15	CATSRHRVGNEQFF
TRBJ1-1	TRBV29-1	CSARQGGTEAFF
TRBJ1-1	TRBV5-1	CASSPSVVNTEAFF
TRBJ1-5	TRBV27	CASSFPKASNQPQHF
TRBJ2-4	TRBV11-2	CASSLSDRLAKNIQYF
TRBJ2-1	TRBV27	CASIQGVEQFF
TRBJ2-7	TRBV11-2	CASTWETFGYEQYF
TRBJ1-1	TRBV2	CASSEFKGADTEAFF
TRBJ1-1	TRBV7-9	CASRPSGTGNTEAFF
TRBJ2-3	TRBV11-1	CASSLGTLQPADTQYF
TRBJ2-6	TRBV27	CASSPGAAASGANVLTF
TRBJ2-1	TRBV7-9	CASSLGVGGPGNEQFF
TRBJ1-2	TRBV6-6	CASVGGAGYGYTF
TRBJ1-5	TRBV27	CASSERGNQPQHF
TRBJ2-5	TRBV4-1	CASSYRQGDQETQYF
TRBJ1-4	TRBV7-9	CASSSPTGLDEKLFF
TRBJ1-1	TRBV30	CAWSPFPEAFF
TRBJ1-2	TRBV27	CASSPSLDGNYGYTF
TRBJ2-3	TRBV3-1	CASSHPGGGADTQYF
TRBJ1-5	TRBV28	CASQQGISNQPQHF
TRBJ2-2	TRBV13	CASSHRGQNTGELFF
TRBJ2-1	TRBV27	CASSLSSWGGDEQFF
TRBJ1-5	TRBV7-9	CASSTGGLDQPQHF